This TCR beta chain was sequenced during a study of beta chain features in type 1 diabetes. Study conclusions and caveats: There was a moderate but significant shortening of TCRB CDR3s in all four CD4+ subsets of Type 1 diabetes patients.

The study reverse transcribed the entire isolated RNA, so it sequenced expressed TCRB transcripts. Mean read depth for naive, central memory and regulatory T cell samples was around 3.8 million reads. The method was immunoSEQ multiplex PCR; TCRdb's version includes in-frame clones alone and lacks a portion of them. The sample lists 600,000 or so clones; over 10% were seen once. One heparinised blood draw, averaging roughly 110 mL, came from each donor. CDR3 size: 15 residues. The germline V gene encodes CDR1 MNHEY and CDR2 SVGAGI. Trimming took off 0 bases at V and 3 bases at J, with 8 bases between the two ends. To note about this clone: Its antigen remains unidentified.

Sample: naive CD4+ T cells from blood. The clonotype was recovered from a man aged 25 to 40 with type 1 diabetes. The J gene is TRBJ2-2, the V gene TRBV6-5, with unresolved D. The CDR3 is CASSYSMGYTGELFF. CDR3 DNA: TGTGCCAGCAGTTACTCGATGGGTTACACCGGGGAGCTGTTTTTT.